Described below is a single TCR beta chain sequence and its context. This clonotype is a singleton in its sample. There is no known antigen for this receptor. The input lacks base qualities; no much larger clone sits a single base away. A lone read gives weak evidence. From the germline V gene, CDR1 is MNHEY and CDR2 is SVGAGI. Trimming at the junction amounts to 2 bases on V and 5 bases on J, and the germline ends lie 18 bases apart. The CDR3 starts with the cysteine, ends with the phenylalanine, and has 16 residues. Only the CDR3 DNA stays, 48 bases, in frame from base 1. The hyperthyroidism patients were between 18 and 65 years old and newly diagnosed, with a disease duration of less than 2 months. Any patient with an uncontrolled infection, another autoimmune disease, pregnancy or lactation was excluded. Diagnoses were established on the basis of clinical symptoms, serum thyroxine and TRAb, thyroid ultrasound, and orbital computed tomography. For progressor patients, blood was drawn at the first diagnosis of hyperthyroidism, before any ophthalmopathy symptoms had appeared. Ficoll-Paque density gradient centrifugation was used to isolate PBMCs from 8 to 10 ml of fresh peripheral blood. Patients classed as progressors first received a Graves' hyperthyroidism diagnosis and then went on to develop ophthalmopathy during follow-up. Total RNA was extracted using Trizol reagent, and RNA quality was assessed on an Agilent 2100 Bioanalyzer.

The sample originates from a study of T cells in Graves' hyperthyroidism and ophthalmopathy (dated by TCRdb to 2018 to 2020). Describing the broader study: Peripheral blood was collected at initial diagnosis, before any treatment. To identify distinguishing TCR V-J signatures, a discovery cohort of about 100 patients was used, comprising 43 with Graves' ophthalmopathy and around 60 with stable Graves' hyperthyroidism. Prospective prediction of ophthalmopathy was tested in an independent validation cohort of 18 to 20 hyperthyroidism patients and 15 to 17 patients who later progressed to ophthalmopathy. The roughly 94 discovery patients were randomly divided into training and test sets at a 7:3 ratio. In addition, the study compared T-cell repertoires in thyroid tissue and in blood from five to seven Graves' hyperthyroidism patients. After sampling, hyperthyroidism patients received methimazole starting at 30 mg daily, and ophthalmopathy patients received high-dose intravenous methylprednisolone. The paper describes TCR Vbeta CDR3 sequencing of 130 to 150 peripheral blood samples, made up of 43 ophthalmopathy patients, around 78 hyperthyroidism patients and about 17 progressor patients.

TCR beta CDR3 regions were amplified from RNA transcripts. The first round of RT-PCR for the TCR CDR3 was performed with the HTBI primer set and the Qiagen OneStep RT-PCR kit. A second multiplex PCR round built the libraries, followed by size selection and purification. Paired-end sequencing of the libraries was performed with 100 bp reads on an Illumina HiSeq2000. Per the original workflow: SOAPnuke was used to process the raw data, with reads discarded if the reads contained adapters or uncalled bases, had a mean Phred below 15, or lacked an exact constant-primer or identifier match. COPE v1.2.5 was used to merge high-quality paired reads, and clonotypes were defined as unique nucleotide sequences. Clonotypes were aligned to IMGT TRBV, TRBD and TRBJ reference segments using MiTCR v1.1. Only V-J combinations with frequency above 0.0001, covering about 99% of repertoires, were analysed. The TCS score was defined as F50 (clonal expansion) divided by E x V (chaos), with BLOSUM62-based TCRdist calculated between CDR3 peptides within each V-J. Welch's t-statistics and random forest reduced roughly 500 V-J features to about 12, which were used in a naive Bayes classifier (R e1071). The raw public data were reprocessed by TCRdb itself: fastp quality trimming at Q25, MiXCR clonotype calling, in-frame beta chains only. Records with the same CDR3 protein are collapsed into one entry carrying the most frequent genes and DNA. The authors' filters were not applied to this entry. A total of 150,000 or so distinct CDR3 sequences appear in this sample, roughly a fifth of them only once. The leading ten clones occupy more than 65% of the sample.

What the study reported, not specific to this receptor: In cross-validation, a model built on a 13 V-J signature told ophthalmopathy apart from stable hyperthyroidism with under 90% sensitivity and around 83% specificity, and in testing the same model reached 80%/75%. Sample size was not statistically predetermined, and investigators were not blinded to group allocation. In validation, progression to ophthalmopathy was predicted by the model with more than 65% sensitivity and 72.22% specificity, a median of approximately 6.5 months before onset. Most expanded thyroid clonotypes (frequency above 0.001) were also found in blood, which suggests that blood repertoires may mirror thyroid immune responses.

The sequence was obtained from a woman between 45 and 65 years old with Graves' hyperthyroidism that later progressed to Graves' ophthalmopathy. Recombination connected TRBV6-5 to TRBJ2-5; the D segment is perhaps TRBD1 or TRBD2, each sharing 5 matched bases. The sample consisted of blood. Here is the DNA: TGTGCCAGCAGTTACCCCCCGAGGGAATGGGGCGAGACCCAGTACTTC. Its protein reads: CASSYPPREWGETQYF.